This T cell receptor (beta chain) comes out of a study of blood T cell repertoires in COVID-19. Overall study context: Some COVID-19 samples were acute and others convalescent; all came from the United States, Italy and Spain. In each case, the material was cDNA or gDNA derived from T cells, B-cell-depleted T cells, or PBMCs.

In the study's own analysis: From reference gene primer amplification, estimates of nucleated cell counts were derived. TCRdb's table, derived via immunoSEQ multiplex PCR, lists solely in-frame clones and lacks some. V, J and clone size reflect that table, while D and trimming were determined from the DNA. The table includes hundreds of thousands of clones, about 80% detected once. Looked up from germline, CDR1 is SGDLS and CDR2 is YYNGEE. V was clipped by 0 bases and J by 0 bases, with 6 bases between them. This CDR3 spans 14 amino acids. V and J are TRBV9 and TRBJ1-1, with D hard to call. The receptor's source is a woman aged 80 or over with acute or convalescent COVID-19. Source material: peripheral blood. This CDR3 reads CASSVAPVNTEAFF. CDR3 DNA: TGTGCCAGCAGCGTAGCCCCGGTGAACACTGAAGCTTTCTTT.